These T cell receptor beta chains were read from a single sample in a study of low-dose radiotherapy and immunotherapy resistance in tumors. TCRdb re-called the reads with MiXCR, one entry per CDR3 protein. The sample has roughly 56,000 distinct CDR3 sequences; about 23% are singletons. The source material was PBMCs, sampled after low-dose radiotherapy plus immunotherapy. Receptors originate from a male donor with prostate cancer. Both conserved end residues are part of each CDR3. The D gene is left open where the match is weak. Clone size is not always given. Where it is, it says once, few, many or a class for expanded clones.

TRBD2	many	TRBV5-1	TRBJ2-3	TGCGCCAGCAGCTTTCGGGGGGGGGCCTTAGATACGCAGTATTTT	CASSFRGGALDTQYF
-	many	TRBV30	TRBJ2-7	TGTGCCTGGAGCGTGACCACTAACTCCTACGAGCAGTACTTC	CAWSVTTNSYEQYF
-	-	TRBV20-1	TRBJ2-3	TGCAGTGCTAGCTCTCCTAGCACAGATACGCAGTATTTT	CSASSPSTDTQYF
-	many	TRBV18	TRBJ1-1	TGTGCCAGCTCACCACGAACGGGCTGGGGCGGCAAGAACACTGAAGCTTTCTTT	CASSPRTGWGGKNTEAFF
TRBD1	-	TRBV11-2	TRBJ2-7	TGTGCCAGCAGCTACGATTCGGGACAGGGCTACTACGAGCAGTACTTC	CASSYDSGQGYYEQYF
-	many	TRBV28	TRBJ2-5	TGTGCCAGCAGCCGGGCCCGACTTAGAGAGACCCAGTACTTC	CASSRARLRETQYF
TRBD1	-	TRBV5-1	TRBJ2-7	TGCGCCAGCAGCTTGGATGGACAGGGCAACGAGCAGTACTTC	CASSLDGQGNEQYF
TRBD1	-	TRBV28	TRBJ1-2	TGTGCCATCAAGCCCCCGACAGGACAGGGGTATGGCTACACCTTC	CAIKPPTGQGYGYTF
-	-	TRBV5-3	TRBJ2-3	TGTGCCAGCAGCTTCTTCCTACCCACAGATACGCAGTATTTT	CASSFFLPTDTQYF
TRBD1	many	TRBV4-3	TRBJ1-1	TGCGCCAGCAGCCAAAGGACAGGGGGGGCCACTGAAGCTTTCTTT	CASSQRTGGATEAFF
-	-	TRBV5-1	TRBJ1-1	TGCGCCAGCAGCTTGGCGGGACAAAGTCACCCTTTCTTT	CASSLAGQSHPFF
-	few	TRBV7-9	TRBJ2-5	TGTGCCAGCAGCTTAGACCGGGGCCAGTACTTC	CASSLDRGQYF
-	many	TRBV7-2	TRBJ2-7	TGTGCCAGCAGCCTTTCTCTGCCCTGGACAGCAACCTACGAGCAGTACTTC	CASSLSLPWTATYEQYF
-	many	TRBV12-2	TRBJ2-1	TGTGCAAGTCGCTTAGAGAAGACGTTGAGCTCCTACAATGAGCAGTTCTTC	CASRLEKTLSSYNEQFF
-	many	TRBV5-1	TRBJ1-6	TGCGCCAGCAGCTTGCAAGCCCGCAATTCACCCCTCCACTTT	CASSLQARNSPLHF
TRBD1	many	TRBV5-5	TRBJ1-1	TGTGCCAGCTCCCGGGGACAGCCGAACACTGAAGCTTTCTTT	CASSRGQPNTEAFF
-	many	TRBV6-1	TRBJ2-2	TGTGCCGGCCGACAGATTACGAACACCGGGGAGCTGTTTTTT	CAGRQITNTGELFF
-	many	TRBV6-2/TRBV6-3	TRBJ2-7	TGTGCCAGCAGTTCCTACGTCAGGGGCCCCCCTGCCCCCTCCTACGAGCAGTACTTC	CASSSYVRGPPAPSYEQYF
TRBD2	few	TRBV5-5	TRBJ2-1	TGTGCCAGCAGCTTCGGGGGGGGCTTGGTCAATGAGCAGTTCTTC	CASSFGGGLVNEQFF
TRBD1	many	TRBV18	TRBJ2-1	TGTGCCAGCTCACCTCCGGGACAGGCAATTGTGTTAAATGAGCAGTTCTTC	CASSPPGQAIVLNEQFF
-	many	TRBV11-2	TRBJ1-1	TGTGCCAGCAGCGTGGAGGGATGGACTGAAGCTTTCTTT	CASSVEGWTEAFF
-	medium-sized	TRBV28	TRBJ2-7	TGTGCCAGCAGTCCTGGGAGCCCGATCTACGAGCAGTACTTC	CASSPGSPIYEQYF
-	many	TRBV5-4	TRBJ1-1	TGTGCCAGCAGCTTCGGGGCTGGGGTGAACACTGAAGCTTTCTTT	CASSFGAGVNTEAFF
TRBD1	many	TRBV20-1	TRBJ1-5	TGCAGTGCTAGGGATGCTTCACAGGGGGGGGAAAATCAGCCCCAGCATTTT	CSARDASQGGENQPQHF
-	once	TRBV2	TRBJ1-6	TGTGCCAGCAGACCGACCGGGGGTAATTCACCCCTCCACTTT	CASRPTGGNSPLHF
-	many	TRBV29-1	TRBJ2-2	TGCAGCGTGGTTTACTTGCCGAACACCGGGGAGCTGTTTTTT	CSVVYLPNTGELFF
-	many	TRBV5-6	TRBJ2-1	TGTGCCAGCAGCTTGTTGCGGGACGGACCTCAGTTCTTC	CASSLLRDGPQFF
TRBD1	-	TRBV12-3/TRBV12-4	TRBJ1-5	TGTGCCAGCAGACGGACAGGGGAGGCTCAGCCCCAGCATTTT	CASRRTGEAQPQHF
-	many	TRBV7-9	TRBJ2-7	TGTGCCAGCAGCTTAGGACAACTATCCTACGAGCAGTACTTC	CASSLGQLSYEQYF
-	-	TRBV5-1	TRBJ2-1	TGCGCCAGCAGCTTGGAACCGAGGAATGAGCAGTTCTTC	CASSLEPRNEQFF
-	many	TRBV11-3	TRBJ2-2	TGTGCCAGCAGCCCCCGTTTGGGGGGTGACACCGGGGAGCTGTTTTTT	CASSPRLGGDTGELFF
TRBD1	-	TRBV11-1	TRBJ2-3	TGTGCCAGCAGCCGCGGGACAGGGAAGTCAGATACGCAGTATTTT	CASSRGTGKSDTQYF
TRBD1	-	TRBV5-5	TRBJ1-4	TGTGCCAGCAGCTCAGGGAGGGGGCGTGAAAAACTGTTTTTT	CASSSGRGREKLFF